Below, 21 T cell receptor beta chains from the same sample are listed, as sequenced in a study of T cells in Graves' hyperthyroidism and ophthalmopathy. TCR beta CDR3 regions were amplified from RNA transcripts. HTBI primers drove first-round RT-PCR of the TCR CDR3. TCRdb ran MiXCR on the multiplex PCR reads and lists one entry per CDR3 protein. The repertoire holds 750,000 to 950,000 distinct CDR3 sequences, roughly 37% seen once, with around 9.3% in the top ten. The sample was blood. These receptors were collected from a man between 18 and 29 years old with Graves' hyperthyroidism.

J is TRBJ2-2 and V is TRBV7-3, with TRBD2 matching 10 bases. The CDR3 sequence is 18 residues long. The V gene's germline CDR1 is SGHTA and CDR2 FQGTGA. The ends lost 5 bases at V and 2 bases at J; junction bases unmatched: 11. The CDR3 bases are TGTGCCAGCAGCCCTAACACTGGACTAGCGGTAAACACCGGGGAGCTGTTTTTT. Translating it yields CASSPNTGLAVNTGELFF.

In DNA, the CDR3 is TGTGCCAGTAGTATAGCCGGGACTAGATTCGTGGAGACCCAGTACTTC. It encodes CASSIAGTRFVETQYF. The rearrangement uses TRBV19 and TRBJ2-5; 8 bases map to TRBD2. Germline V lookup: CDR1 LNHDA, CDR2 SQIVND (reference sequence). Losses at the gene ends were 1 base for V and 5 bases for J; bases not matched to a gene: 9. The length of the CDR3 is 16 residues.

This clonotype was picked up many times. The gene calls are TRBV24-1 and TRBJ1-5; D remains unclear. This CDR3 contains 13 residues. Germline-derived CDR1 and CDR2 are KGHDR and SFDVKD. V was clipped by 5 bases and J by 3 bases, with 7 bases between them. The DNA for the CDR3 is TGTGCCACCAGTGCAGGACCCAATCAGCCCCAGCATTTT. It encodes CATSAGPNQPQHF.

The chain is built from TRBV2 and TRBJ2-7; D remains unclear. V dropped 0 bases and J dropped 4 bases, with 13 bases sitting between them. Germline loops: CDR1 SNHLY, CDR2 FYNNEI. This CDR3 contains 15 residues. Here the CDR3 reads CASSEALRAVYEQYF. The CDR3 nucleotides are TGTGCCAGCAGTGAAGCGCTTCGGGCCGTTTACGAGCAGTACTTC.

V gene TRBV4-3 combines with J gene TRBJ1-1, with D uncertain. The length of the CDR3 is 12 residues. The V gene's germline CDR1 is LGHNA and CDR2 YSLEER. The ends were cut back, 0 bases at V and 10 bases at J, with 9 bases in the middle. The CDR3 region has the DNA TGCGCCAGCAGCCAAGACCCCGAGAGAGCTTTCTTT. Residues: CASSQDPERAFF.

This clonotype was detected ten times or more. The chain joins TRBV7-3 to TRBJ1-1; D is uncertain. Germline-derived CDR1 and CDR2 are SGHTA and FQGTGA. Trimming cost V 5 bases and J 0 bases, with 13 bases left between them. This CDR3 is built from 15 residues. Here the CDR3 DNA reads TGTGCCAGCAGCCCTCGCGGAACAATGAACACTGAAGCTTTCTTT. Protein sequence: CASSPRGTMNTEAFF. Looking up the rest from reference TRBV7-3 and TRBJ1-1 gives the full variable domain: GAGVSQTPSNKVTEKGKYVELRCDPISGHTALYWYRQSLGQGPEFLIYFQGTGAADDSGLPNDRFFAVRPEGSVSTLKIQRTERGDSAVYLCASSPRGTMNTEAFFGQGTRLTVV.

The chain uses TRBV20-1 and TRBJ1-2; tentative D call: TRBD1 (6 bases). V dropped 3 bases and J dropped 2 bases, with 16 bases sitting between them. CDR3 size: 15 residues. CDR1 is DFQATT, CDR2 SNEGSKA, per germline (reference sequence). The CDR3 loop is CSASAGGGQNYGYTF. The CDR3 coding sequence is TGCAGTGCTAGCGCGGGGGGGGGGCAGAACTATGGCTACACCTTC.

This clonotype was counted ten times or more. The junction differs from germline at one of its ends, possibly a read error. This chain uses TRBV7-9 with TRBJ2-7, with 9 bases identical to TRBD1. This CDR3 has 14 amino acids. CDR1 and CDR2 from the germline V gene are SEHNR and FQNEAQ (reference sequence). CDR3 loop: CASSLGGQGYEQYF. CDR3 nucleotides: TGCGCCAGCAGCTTGGGGGGACAGGGCTACGAGCAGTACTTC.

This clonotype was observed at least ten times. This chain links TRBV9 with TRBJ1-5; tentatively, D is TRBD1 (6 bases). Germline V gene lookup returns CDR1 SGDLS and CDR2 YYNGEE. This CDR3 is built from 15 residues. V was trimmed by 1 base and J by 4 bases, leaving 12 bases between them. The CDR3 DNA follows: TGTGCCAGCAGCGTAACGGGGGCAGATAATCAGCCCCAGCATTTT. It yields the protein CASSVTGADNQPQHF.

The rearrangement links TRBV7-2 to TRBJ2-5, with TRBD2 identical over 16 bases. The CDR3 has 15 residues. The V segment lost 5 bases and the J segment 7 bases; nucleotides outside the gene matches: 4. Germline V gene lookup returns CDR1 SGHTA and CDR2 FQGNSA. DNA for the CDR3: TGTGCCAGCAGCGGGGGACTAGCGGGGGGGGGGACCCAGTACTTC. It codes for CASSGGLAGGGTQYF.

The chain is built from TRBV7-3 and TRBJ2-5; TRBD2 is a possible D gene (6 bases). The ends were cut back, 0 bases at V and 5 bases at J, with 16 bases in the middle. The CDR3 has 16 residues. Germline V CDR1 and CDR2: SGHTA, FQGTGA. CDR3 loop: CASSLTSIRGDETQYF. The CDR3 DNA follows: TGTGCCAGCAGCTTAACTTCGATTCGCGGGGATGAGACCCAGTACTTC.

In its sample, this clonotype was seen many times. The chain couples TRBV24-1 to TRBJ1-1; D is unresolved. Germline V gene lookup returns CDR1 KGHDR and CDR2 SFDVKD. V dropped 2 bases and J dropped 0 bases, with 9 bases sitting between them. The CDR3 is 15 amino acids. The CDR3 is CATSDSRQLNTEAFF. DNA for the CDR3: TGTGCCACCAGTGATTCCCGCCAATTGAACACTGAAGCTTTCTTT.

The chain joins TRBV7-9 to TRBJ1-1; D is uncertain. The CDR3 loop spans 15 amino acids. The V gene lost 1 base and the J gene lost 14 bases, with 23 bases spanning the gap. The germline gives CDR1 SEHNR, CDR2 FQNEAQ (reference sequence). DNA of the CDR3: TGTGCCAGCAGCTTAGAGACTAGCGGAGACAATGAGCAGTTCTTT. Translating it yields CASSLETSGDNEQFF.

There are many counts of this clonotype. The chain couples TRBV2 to TRBJ1-1, with 8 bases identical to TRBD1. The germline V gene has CDR1 SNHLY and CDR2 FYNNEI. The CDR3 extends over 13 amino acids. The V gene end was trimmed by 4 bases and the J gene end by 4 bases; junction bases not matched to a gene: 2. The CDR3 nucleotides read TGTGCCAGCAGTGGACAGGGGTTCACTGAAGCTTTCTTT. This codes for CASSGQGFTEAFF.

The rearrangement links TRBV5-1 to TRBJ1-1; tentatively, D is TRBD1 (5 bases). CDR3 length: 16 residues. V lost 3 bases and J 4 bases, leaving 19 bases between the germline ends. Germline lookup yields CDR1 SGHRS and CDR2 YFSETQ. Written as DNA, the CDR3 is TGCGCCAGCAGCTCGGCAAAAGGGGTTCGCGGCACTGAAGCTTTCTTT. Translating it yields CASSSAKGVRGTEAFF.

This clonotype was counted at least ten times. The rearrangement joins TRBV15 to TRBJ1-2; 7 bases line up with TRBD1. V lost 5 bases to trimming and J lost 5 bases; unmatched junction nucleotides: 17. The CDR3 runs to 17 residues. CDR1 is LNHNV and CDR2 is YYDKDF in the germline V gene (reference sequence). The CDR3 reads CATSSVPLLGTDYGYTF. The CDR3 nucleotides read TGTGCCACCAGCTCCGTGCCTCTACTTGGGACAGATTATGGCTACACCTTC.

In its sample, this clonotype was seen a few times. The chain couples TRBV7-3 to TRBJ1-1; possible D gene TRBD1, 6 bases. This CDR3 is 15 amino acids long. Germline assignment: CDR1 SGHTA and CDR2 FQGTGA. V lost 5 bases, J lost 1 base, and 14 bases lay in between. The DNA for the CDR3 is TGTGCCAGCAGCATTGGACAGAGCGAGAACACTGAAGCTTTCTTT. Its protein product is CASSIGQSENTEAFF.

The chain uses TRBV25-1 and TRBJ2-7; TRBD2 agrees at 8 bases. Germline V CDR1 and CDR2: MGHDK, SYGVNS. V shed 5 bases and J 2 bases; nucleotides not matched to a gene: 8. The CDR3 spans 15 residues. CDR3 DNA sequence: TGTGCCAGCAGTCCTCGTCGGGGGGGGACCTACGAGCAGTACTTC. It specifies CASSPRRGGTYEQYF.

The table lists this clonotype with many counts. V is TRBV7-9 and J is TRBJ1-3; D gene ambiguous. There are 12 residues in the CDR3. Trimming left V 2 bases short and J 4 bases short, with 3 bases between. CDR1 SEHNR and CDR2 FQNEAQ come from the germline V gene (reference sequence). CDR3 nucleotide sequence: TGTGCCAGCAGCTTACAGGGAAACACCATATATTTT. It encodes CASSLQGNTIYF.

This sequence joins TRBV5-1 and TRBJ2-7; 7 nucleotides match TRBD1. The germline V gene encodes CDR1 SGHRS and CDR2 YFSETQ. The length of the CDR3 is 15 residues. Germline trimming cut 1 base from V and 1 base from J; bases unmatched to any gene: 5. The CDR3 region is CASSLRQGRSYEQYF. CDR3 DNA sequence: TGCGCCAGCAGCTTGCGACAGGGACGGTCCTACGAGCAGTACTTC.

The CDR3 DNA follows: TGTGCCAGCAGGGAGGGGACAGCTCAAGAGACCCAGTACTTC. It encodes CASREGTAQETQYF. The gene calls are TRBV7-9 and TRBJ2-5, with a weak D call TRBD1 (7 bases). Trimming removed 6 bases from V and 2 bases from J, with 13 bases in between. In germline, CDR1 is SEHNR, CDR2 FQNEAQ (reference sequence). This CDR3 region has 14 residues.